This T cell receptor (beta chain) was observed in a study of regulatory T cells in long-lasting Graves disease. As for time point: persistent/refractory GD, antithyroid drugs over 5 years with positive TRAb. Preparation of the TCR library used RNA extracted from PBMCs. iRepertoire HTBI primers and Arm-PCR of CDR3 regions built TCR beta libraries. TCRdb itself ran the multiplex PCR reads through MiXCR, one entry per CDR3 protein. The data contain 300,000 to 400,000 distinct CDR3 sequences, around a fifth of them singletons. The germline V gene has CDR1 MNHEY and CDR2 SMNVEV (reference sequence). Trimming at V came to 2 bases and at J to 8 bases, leaving 6 bases not matched to a gene. The CDR3 extends over 14 amino acids. Study-wide results and limits: The study found TRBV28, TRBJ1-2 and TRBJ2-5 favored in persistent disease.

This clonotype has a count of ten or more. Its antigen is currently unknown. The sequences come from peripheral blood mononuclear cells (PBMCs), collected when the disease was refractory, from a patient treated with antithyroid drugs. This chain joins TRBV27 and TRBJ1-2; 9 bases are shared with TRBD1. The source is a female donor with Graves disease. The CDR3 DNA reads as TGTGCCAGCAGTTTAGGGGACAGGGTGTCGGGCTACACCTTC. Its protein product is CASSLGDRVSGYTF.